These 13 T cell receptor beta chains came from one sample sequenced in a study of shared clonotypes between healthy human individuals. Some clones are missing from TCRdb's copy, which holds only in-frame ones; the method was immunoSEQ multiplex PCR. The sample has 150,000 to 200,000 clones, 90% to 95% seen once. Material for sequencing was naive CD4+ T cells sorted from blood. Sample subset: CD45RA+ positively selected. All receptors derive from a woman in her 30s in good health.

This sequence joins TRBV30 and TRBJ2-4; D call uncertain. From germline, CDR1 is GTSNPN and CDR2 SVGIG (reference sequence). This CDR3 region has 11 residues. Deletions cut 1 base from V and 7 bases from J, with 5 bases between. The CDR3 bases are TGTGCCTGGAGTGCCCTCAACATTCAGTACTTC. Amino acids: CAWSALNIQYF.

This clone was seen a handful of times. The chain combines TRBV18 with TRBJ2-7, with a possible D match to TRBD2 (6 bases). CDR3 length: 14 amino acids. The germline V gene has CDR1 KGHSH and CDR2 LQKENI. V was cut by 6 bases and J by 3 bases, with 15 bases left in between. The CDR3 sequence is CASSLGTEYYEQYF. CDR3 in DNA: TGTGCCAGCTCCCTCGGGACTGAGTACTACGAGCAGTACTTC.

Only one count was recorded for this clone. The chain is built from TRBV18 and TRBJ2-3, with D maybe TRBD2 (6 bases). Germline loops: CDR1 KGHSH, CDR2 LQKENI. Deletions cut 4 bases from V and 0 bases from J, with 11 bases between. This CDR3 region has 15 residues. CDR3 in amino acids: CASSRAGLSTDTQYF. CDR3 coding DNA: TGTGCCAGCTCACGAGCGGGCCTTAGCACAGATACGCAGTATTTT.

The CDR3 is CASSFSGFSYEQYF. For the CDR3, the DNA is TGTGCCAGCAGCTTTAGCGGCTTCTCCTACGAGCAGTACTTC. The chain couples TRBV6-5 to TRBJ2-7; tentative D call: TRBD2 (6 bases). Germline-derived CDR1 and CDR2 are MNHEY and SVGAGI. This CDR3 comprises 14 residues. The V end was cut by 6 bases, the J end by 0 bases, with 12 bases between.

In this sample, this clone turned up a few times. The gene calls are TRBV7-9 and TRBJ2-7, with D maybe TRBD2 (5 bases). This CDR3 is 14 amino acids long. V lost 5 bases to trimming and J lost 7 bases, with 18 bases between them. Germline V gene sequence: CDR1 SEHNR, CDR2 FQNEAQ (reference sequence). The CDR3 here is CASSGVEGLWEQYF. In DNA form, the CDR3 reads TGTGCCAGCAGCGGCGTTGAGGGCCTTTGGGAGCAGTACTTC.

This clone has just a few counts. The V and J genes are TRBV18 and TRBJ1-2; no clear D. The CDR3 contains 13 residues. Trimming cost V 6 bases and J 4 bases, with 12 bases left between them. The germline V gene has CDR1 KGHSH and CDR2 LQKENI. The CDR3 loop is CASSLSPGYGYTF. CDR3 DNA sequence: TGTGCCAGCTCCCTTAGTCCGGGCTATGGCTACACCTTC.

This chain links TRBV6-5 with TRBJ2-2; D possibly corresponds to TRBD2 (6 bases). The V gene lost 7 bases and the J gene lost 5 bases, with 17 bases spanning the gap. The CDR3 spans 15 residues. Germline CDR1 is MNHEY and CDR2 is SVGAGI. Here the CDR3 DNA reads TGTGCCAGCACCTACTCCAGGGCGGGAACCGGGGAGCTGTTTTTT. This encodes CASTYSRAGTGELFF.

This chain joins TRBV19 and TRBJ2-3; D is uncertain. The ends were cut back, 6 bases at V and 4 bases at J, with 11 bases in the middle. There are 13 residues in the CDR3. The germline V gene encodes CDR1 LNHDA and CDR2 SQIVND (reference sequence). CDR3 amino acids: CASSYPDSDTQYF. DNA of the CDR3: TGTGCCAGTAGCTATCCGGATTCAGATACGCAGTATTTT.

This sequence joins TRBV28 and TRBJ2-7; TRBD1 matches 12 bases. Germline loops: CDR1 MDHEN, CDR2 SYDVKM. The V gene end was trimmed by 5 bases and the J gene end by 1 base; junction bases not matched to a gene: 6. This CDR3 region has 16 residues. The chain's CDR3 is CASSPGQGAKSYEQYF. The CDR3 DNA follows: TGTGCCAGCAGTCCGGGACAGGGGGCGAAGTCCTACGAGCAGTACTTC. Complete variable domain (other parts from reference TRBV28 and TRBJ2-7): DVKVTQSSRYLVKRTGEKVFLECVQDMDHENMFWYRQDPGLGLRLIYFSYDVKMKEKGDIPEGYSVSREKKERFSLILESASTNQTSMYLCASSPGQGAKSYEQYFGPGTRLTVT.

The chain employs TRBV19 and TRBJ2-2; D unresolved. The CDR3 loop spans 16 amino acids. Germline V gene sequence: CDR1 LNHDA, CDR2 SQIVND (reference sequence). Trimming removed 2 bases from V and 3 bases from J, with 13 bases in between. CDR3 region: CASSIRGWQYTGELFF. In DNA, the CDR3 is TGTGCCAGTAGTATAAGAGGCTGGCAGTACACCGGGGAGCTGTTTTTT.

CDR3 amino acids: CASALPGSSYNEQFF. In DNA, the CDR3 is TGTGCCAGCGCACTGCCCGGGAGCTCCTACAATGAGCAGTTCTTC. This chain joins TRBV28 and TRBJ2-1; maybe TRBD2 (6 bases). Trimming pared 8 bases from V and 0 bases from J, leaving 14 bases between. There are 15 residues in the CDR3. The germline V gene encodes CDR1 MDHEN and CDR2 SYDVKM.

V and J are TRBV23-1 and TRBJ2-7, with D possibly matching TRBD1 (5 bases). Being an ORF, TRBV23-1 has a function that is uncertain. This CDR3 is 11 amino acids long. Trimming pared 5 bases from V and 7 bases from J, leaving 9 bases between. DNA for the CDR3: TGCGCCAGCAGTATCGGACAAGAGCAGTACTTC. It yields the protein CASSIGQEQYF.

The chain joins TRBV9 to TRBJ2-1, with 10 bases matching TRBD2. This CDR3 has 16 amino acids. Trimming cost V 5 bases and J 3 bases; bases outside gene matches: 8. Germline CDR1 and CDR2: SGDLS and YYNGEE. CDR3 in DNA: TGTGCCAGCAGTCCTAGCGGGAGTCAGGGCTACAATGAGCAGTTCTTC. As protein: CASSPSGSQGYNEQFF.